The rows below give T cell receptor beta chains drawn from one sample of a study of T-cell memory formation after mild COVID-19. TCRdb redid the calling of the 5' RACE reads with MiXCR, one entry per CDR3 protein. In the table there are about 310,000 distinct CDR3 sequences, roughly a fifth of which are singletons. The sample consisted of PBMCs or a T cell subset sorted from them (not recorded which). All receptors derive from a man aged 18 to 29 who had mild COVID-19 (a few samples of this study predate the infection). Cell type and time point are not known. Both conserved end residues are part of each CDR3. D genes are given only for firm matches. Some rows have no size entry. The others give once, few or many, or a class for an expanded clone.

>TRBJ1-3|NA|14|many|TRBV5-1
CASSLEAAGNTIYF
TGCGCCAGCAGCTTGGAGGCAGCTGGAAACACCATATATTTT
>TRBJ2-5|TRBD2|14|few|TRBV10-3
CAISGTSGTETQYF
TGTGCCATCAGTGGGACTAGCGGGACCGAGACCCAGTACTTC
>TRBJ2-5|NA|12|NA|TRBV11-2
CASGGARETQYF
TGTGCCAGCGGCGGGGCTAGGGAGACCCAGTACTTC
>TRBJ1-2|NA|13|NA|TRBV28
CAVYGTGLYGYTF
TGTGCCGTATATGGGACCGGACTCTATGGCTACACCTTC
>TRBJ2-7|NA|14|NA|TRBV5-1
CASRAAGVRYEQYF
TGCGCCAGCAGGGCCGCAGGGGTTCGCTACGAGCAGTACTTC
>TRBJ1-6|NA|13|few|TRBV23-1
CASSQGVLSPLHF
TGCGCCAGCAGTCAGGGAGTGTTGTCACCCCTCCACTTT
>TRBJ2-5|NA|16|NA|TRBV9
CASSPGGTDSQETQYF
TGTGCCAGCAGCCCCGGGGGAACAGATAGTCAAGAGACCCAGTACTTC
>TRBJ2-7|TRBD2|15|few|TRBV10-3
CAISVTSGPPYEQYF
TGTGCCATCAGTGTGACTAGCGGGCCGCCCTACGAGCAGTACTTC
>TRBJ1-2|TRBD1|15|few|TRBV5-4
CASSLDGQGARGYTF
TGTGCCAGCAGCCTGGACGGACAGGGGGCGCGTGGCTACACCTTC
>TRBJ2-3|NA|13|NA|TRBV29-1
CSVLRSGTDTQYF
TGCAGCGTTCTTCGGAGTGGCACAGATACGCAGTATTTT
>TRBJ2-6|NA|16|few|TRBV5-4
CASSSYLGAGANVLTF
TGTGCCAGCAGCTCGTACCTCGGGGCCGGGGCCAACGTCCTGACTTTC
>TRBJ2-1|TRBD2|14|few|TRBV10-3
CAITQAGGDNEQFF
TGTGCCATCACCCAAGCGGGGGGCGACAATGAGCAGTTCTTC
>TRBJ1-2|TRBD1|16|NA|TRBV6-5
CASSPSIQGLAYGYTF
TGTGCCAGCAGCCCGAGTATACAGGGGCTAGCCTATGGCTACACCTTC
>TRBJ1-2|TRBD1|12|NA|TRBV20-1
CSASRQGEGYTF
TGCAGTGCTAGTAGGCAGGGGGAAGGCTACACCTTC
>TRBJ2-6|NA|20|NA|TRBV10-3
CAISDVGSLDQISGANVLTF
TGTGCCATCAGTGATGTTGGGTCCCTAGACCAGATCTCTGGGGCCAACGTCCTGACTTTC
>TRBJ1-1|TRBD1|14|NA|TRBV7-9
CASRDGTGLTEAFF
TGTGCCAGCAGGGACGGGACAGGGTTGACTGAAGCTTTCTTT
>TRBJ1-4|NA|17|NA|TRBV7-2
CASSYPSVGGVEEKLFF
TGTGCCAGCAGCTACCCCTCAGTGGGGGGGGTAGAAGAAAAACTGTTTTTT
>TRBJ2-5|NA|17|NA|TRBV6-5
CASSYSWAGAQRETQYF
TGTGCCAGCAGTTACTCCTGGGCAGGGGCGCAGCGAGAGACCCAGTACTTC
>TRBJ1-1|NA|16|NA|TRBV5-6
CASSLAGGYVDTEAFF
TGTGCCAGCAGCTTGGCCGGGGGGTACGTCGACACTGAAGCTTTCTTT
>TRBJ2-3|TRBD2|17|NA|TRBV7-3
CASSPEAGVGGTDTQYF
TGTGCCAGCAGCCCGGAAGCGGGGGTAGGTGGCACAGATACGCAGTATTTT
>TRBJ1-6|NA|17|once|TRBV15
CATSRDMGSSYNSPLHF
TGTGCCACCAGCAGAGATATGGGAAGCTCCTATAATTCACCCCTCCACTTT
>TRBJ2-5|NA|17|NA|TRBV7-2
CASSFAYTQGPQETQYF
TGTGCCAGCAGCTTTGCCTATACTCAGGGCCCCCAAGAGACCCAGTACTTC
>TRBJ2-3|TRBD2|16|NA|TRBV20-1
CSARTISGGAGDTQYF
TGCAGTGCTAGAACTATTAGCGGGGGGGCAGGAGATACGCAGTATTTT
>TRBJ1-1|TRBD1|14|NA|TRBV5-5
CASSPGQVDTEAFF
TGTGCCAGCAGCCCGGGACAGGTGGACACTGAAGCTTTCTTT
>TRBJ2-1|NA|15|NA|TRBV29-1
CSVEDPRGTYNEQFF
TGCAGCGTTGAAGATCCGCGGGGCACCTACAATGAGCAGTTCTTC
>TRBJ1-5|NA|16|NA|TRBV20-1
CSAGPRRDNSNQPQHF
TGCAGTGCTGGGCCGCGCAGGGACAACAGCAATCAGCCCCAGCATTTT
>TRBJ2-7|NA|12|many|TRBV9
CASSGLLYEQYF
TGTGCCAGCAGCGGCCTCCTTTACGAGCAGTACTTC
>TRBJ2-5|NA|15|NA|TRBV12-3/TRBV12-4
CASTPSDIRGETQYF
TGTGCCAGCACTCCATCAGATATTAGAGGAGAGACCCAGTACTTC
>TRBJ2-5|TRBD2|13|few|TRBV6-5
CASSSWGGETQYF
TGTGCCAGCAGCTCCTGGGGGGGGGAGACCCAGTACTTC
>TRBJ2-5|NA|14|few|TRBV7-2
CASSLVLPRETQYF
TGTGCCAGCAGCCTGGTCCTCCCGCGGGAGACCCAGTACTTC
>TRBJ2-3|NA|14|few|TRBV5-1
CASSLGEAVDTQYF
TGCGCCAGCAGCTTAGGTGAGGCGGTCGATACGCAGTATTTT
>TRBJ1-1|NA|14|many|TRBV6-1
CASSESGLNTEAFF
TGTGCCAGCAGTGAATCGGGTTTGAACACTGAAGCTTTCTTT
>TRBJ1-2|NA|12|NA|TRBV5-6
CASSFGSGGYTF
TGTGCCAGCAGCTTCGGTAGCGGAGGCTACACCTTC
>TRBJ2-7|NA|14|few|TRBV5-4
CASSSMLGVDEQYF
TGTGCCAGCAGCTCGATGTTGGGGGTGGACGAGCAGTACTTC
>TRBJ2-6|NA|14|few|TRBV20-1
CSATRASGANVLTF
TGCAGTGCAACAAGGGCCTCTGGGGCCAACGTCCTGACTTTC
>TRBJ2-5|NA|15|few|TRBV28
CASSRTYGGLETQYF
TGTGCCAGCAGCAGGACCTACGGCGGTCTGGAGACCCAGTACTTC
>TRBJ2-7|NA|12|many|TRBV7-9
CASSQSGNEQYF
TGTGCCAGCAGTCAATCTGGGAACGAGCAGTACTTC
>TRBJ2-3|NA|16|NA|TRBV7-9
CASSPWLEGGTDTQYF
TGTGCCAGCAGCCCCTGGCTGGAGGGGGGCACAGATACGCAGTATTTT